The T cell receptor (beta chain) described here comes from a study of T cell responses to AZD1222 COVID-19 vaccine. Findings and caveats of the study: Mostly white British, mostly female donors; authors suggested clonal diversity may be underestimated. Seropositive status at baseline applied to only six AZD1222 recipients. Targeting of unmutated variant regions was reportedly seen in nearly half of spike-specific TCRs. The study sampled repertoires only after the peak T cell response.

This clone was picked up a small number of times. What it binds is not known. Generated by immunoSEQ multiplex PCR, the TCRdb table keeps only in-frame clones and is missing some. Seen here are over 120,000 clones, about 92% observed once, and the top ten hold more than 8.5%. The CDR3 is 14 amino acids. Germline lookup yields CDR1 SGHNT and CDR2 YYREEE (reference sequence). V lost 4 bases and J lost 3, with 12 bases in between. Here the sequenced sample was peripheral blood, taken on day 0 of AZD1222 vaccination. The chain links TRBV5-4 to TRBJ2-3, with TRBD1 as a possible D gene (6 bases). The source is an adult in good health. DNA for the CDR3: TGTGCCAGCAGCCTCGGGACAAATACAGATACGCAGTATTTT. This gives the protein CASSLGTNTDTQYF.